The 14 T cell receptor beta chains listed next were all sequenced from one sample in a study of beta chain features in type 1 diabetes. Study-level results: The study found moderately but significantly shorter TCRB CDR3s in all four CD4+ subsets of Type 1 diabetes patients.

Their cognate antigens are unknown. Expressed TCRB transcripts were sequenced because the isolated RNA had all been reverse transcribed beforehand. TCRdb keeps only in-frame clones here, not all; method: immunoSEQ multiplex PCR. The table has a few hundred thousand clones, roughly 21% seen once. Specimen: naive CD4+ T cells from blood. All receptors derive from a woman aged 40 to 50 with type 1 diabetes.

This CDR3 is CASSLEGDTEAFF. The CDR3, as DNA: TGTGCCAGCAGCTTAGAGGGAGACACTGAAGCTTTCTTT. The chain recombines TRBV7-9 with TRBJ1-1; D is ambiguous. In germline, CDR1 is SEHNR, CDR2 FQNEAQ (reference sequence). V was trimmed by 1 base and J by 3 bases, leaving 6 bases between them. CDR3 size: 13 residues.

The chain has TRBV27 and TRBJ2-7, with 7 bases that match TRBD2. Trimming removed 2 bases from V and 2 bases from J; junction bases left unmatched: 3. Germline V gene sequence: CDR1 MNHEY, CDR2 SMNVEV (reference sequence). The CDR3 sequence is 14 residues long. DNA of the CDR3: TGTGCCAGCAGTTTAAAACGGGAGGCCTACGAGCAGTACTTC. The encoded protein is CASSLKREAYEQYF.

This clone was seen a few times. The rearrangement links TRBV7-2 to TRBJ2-5; perhaps TRBD1 as D (6 bases). V lost 5 bases, J lost 3 bases, and 13 bases lay in between. Germline V gives CDR1 SGHTA, CDR2 FQGNSA. There are 14 residues in the CDR3. CDR3 in DNA: TGTGCCAGCAGCGGGACAAGCGGAAAAGAGACCCAGTACTTC. Amino acid sequence: CASSGTSGKETQYF.

This clone was seen only a few times. This chain connects TRBV29-1 to TRBJ2-6, with D uncertain. The CDR3 runs to 15 residues. V lost 1 base and J 0 bases, leaving 7 bases between the germline ends. Germline assignment: CDR1 SQVTM and CDR2 ANQGSEA. CDR3 DNA sequence: TGCAGCGTTGAAGGGTCTAGCTCTGGGGCCAACGTCCTGACTTTC. Protein: CSVEGSSSGANVLTF.

This chain uses TRBV13 with TRBJ1-1; possibly TRBD1 for D (6 bases). This CDR3 has 14 amino acids. Germline CDR1 PRHDT, CDR2 FYEKMQ (reference sequence). V was clipped by 2 bases and J by 3 bases, with 10 bases between them. The CDR3 nucleotides read TGTGCCAGCAGCTTAAACAGGGTCGACACTGAAGCTTTCTTT. Translation gives CASSLNRVDTEAFF.

This clone was recorded a few times. This chain uses TRBV14 with TRBJ1-1, with 12 bases matching TRBD1. Germline lookup yields CDR1 SGHDN and CDR2 FVKESK. There are 18 residues in the CDR3. V lost 4 bases, J lost 3 bases, and 12 bases stayed unmatched. The CDR3 nucleotides read TGTGCCAGCAGCCGGTACGCCGGGACAGGGGGCGAGCACACTGAAGCTTTCTTT. Protein sequence: CASSRYAGTGGEHTEAFF.

The gene calls are TRBV5-1 and TRBJ2-1, with 10 bases lining up with TRBD2. Germline V gene sequence: CDR1 SGHRS, CDR2 YFSETQ. CDR3 length: 14 amino acids. Losses at the gene ends were 7 bases for V and 2 bases for J; bases not matched to a gene: 3. CDR3 DNA sequence: TGCGCCAGCGGGACTAGCGAGGCCTACAATGAGCAGTTCTTC. Translated: CASGTSEAYNEQFF. Filled out from reference TRBV5-1 and TRBJ2-1, the complete variable domain reads KAGVTQTPRYLIKTRGQQVTLSCSPISGHRSVSWYQQTPGQGLQFLFEYFSETQRNKGNFPGRFSGRQFSNSRSEMNVSTLELGDSALYLCASGTSEAYNEQFFGPGTRLTVL.

This clone was seen a handful of times. The V and J genes are TRBV6-5 and TRBJ1-6; D unresolved. The CDR3 is made up of 14 amino acids. Germline V gives CDR1 MNHEY, CDR2 SVGAGI. V lost 5 bases to trimming and J lost 7 bases, with 12 bases between them. The CDR3 region has the DNA TGTGCCAGCAGTAGGCAGCGGTGGAATTCACCCCTCCACTTT. Protein product: CASSRQRWNSPLHF.

This clone was picked up a small number of times. The rearrangement joins TRBV5-1 to TRBJ2-1; D perhaps matches TRBD1 (5 bases). This CDR3 is 13 amino acids long. Per the germline V gene, CDR1 is SGHRS and CDR2 is YFSETQ. Trimming removed 7 bases at V and 0 bases at J, with 8 bases between. CDR3 residues: CASRRDSYNEQFF. The CDR3, as DNA: TGCGCCAGCCGCAGGGACTCCTACAATGAGCAGTTCTTC.

This clone was seen more than once but under ten times. The rearrangement links TRBV19 to TRBJ2-1; 7 bases map to TRBD1. The CDR3 extends over 13 amino acids. V dropped 10 bases and J dropped 5; count of bases not matched to a gene: 8. CDR1 is LNHDA and CDR2 is SQIVND in the germline V gene (reference sequence). Here the CDR3 reads CATSRDRDNEQFF. As DNA, the CDR3 is TGTGCCACCTCCCGGGACAGAGACAATGAGCAGTTCTTC.

This clone was seen more than once but under ten times. CDR3 sequence reads: CSAELAGAYEQYF. DNA for the CDR3: TGCAGCGCCGAACTAGCGGGAGCCTACGAGCAGTACTTC. The chain has TRBV29-1 and TRBJ2-7; TRBD2 matches 11 bases. The CDR3 is 13 residues long. CDR1 is SQVTM, CDR2 ANQGSEA, per germline. Trimming at V came to 7 bases and at J to 2 bases, leaving 4 bases not matched to a gene.

This clone has only a few counts. This chain uses TRBV4-2 with TRBJ2-3; TRBD1 might be the D (6 bases). The germline V gene encodes CDR1 LGHNA and CDR2 YNFKEQ. CDR3 length equals 18 residues. V was pared by 0 bases and J by 5 bases, with 21 bases between. CDR3 loop: CASSQEPSGTRGGDTQYF. The CDR3 region has the DNA TGTGCCAGCAGCCAAGAGCCCTCCGGGACCAGGGGTGGAGATACGCAGTATTTT.

This clone turned up a few times. The chain couples TRBV10-3 to TRBJ1-5; no reliable D call. The V gene lost 3 bases and the J gene lost 7 bases, with 16 bases spanning the gap. The CDR3 consists of 15 residues. Germline CDR1 and CDR2: ENHRY and SYGVKD. The CDR3 coding sequence is TGTGCCATCAGTGAAGGCATCCAGGTTGGGCAGCCCCAGCATTTT. It codes for CAISEGIQVGQPQHF.

This clone came up a few times. Other nucleotide sequences in the sample specify the same CDR3. The genes are TRBV15 and TRBJ2-7; 8 bases are a match to TRBD2. The CDR3 spans 14 residues. Germline V gene sequence: CDR1 LNHNV, CDR2 YYDKDF (reference sequence). V shed 0 bases, J shed 2 bases, and the junction held 0 bases outside the gene matches. The CDR3 here is CATSRERGAYEQYF. CDR3 DNA: TGTGCCACCAGCAGAGAGCGGGGGGCCTACGAGCAGTACTTC.